What follows describes a single TCR beta chain. This CDR3 has 18 amino acids. Looked up from germline, CDR1 is SGHTA and CDR2 is FQGNSA. Trimming removed 4 bases from V and 6 bases from J; junction bases left unmatched: 14. The data were obtained in a study of cytomegalovirus exposure and HLA in healthy donors. About the research overall: Among the 350 to 400 donors who were genotyped, about 80% fell in the genetic ancestry cluster that is associated with self-reported Caucasian donors.

The PCR employed 60 Vbeta primers together with 13 Jbeta primers. This table comes from immunoSEQ multiplex PCR, and its TCRdb copy is limited to in-frame clones, with some not included. There are tens of thousands of clones in the sample; approximately 80% occur only once, and 2.9% lies in the top ten. Sequencing was done on a sample of PBMCs. The chain recombines TRBV7-2 with TRBJ1-4; 10 nucleotides line up with TRBD1. The sequence was obtained from a woman in her 30s in good health and CMV-seronegative. CDR3 nucleotides: TGTGCCAGCAGCTCCCCCCCGACAGGGGGCGCGGAGGATGAAAAACTGTTTTTT. Translation gives CASSSPPTGGAEDEKLFF. Looking up the rest from reference TRBV7-2 and TRBJ1-4 gives the full variable domain: GAGVSQSPSNKVTEKGKDVELRCDPISGHTALYWYRQSLGQGLEFLIYFQGNSAPDKSGLPSDRFSAERTGGSVSTLTIQRTQQEDSAVYLCASSSPPTGGAEDEKLFFGSGTQLSVL.